These 14 T cell receptor beta chains originate from one sample sequenced in a study of T cell repertoires in cytomegalovirus infection. TCRdb recomputed calls from the reads with MiXCR, one row per CDR3 protein. The sample lists 830,000 or so distinct CDR3 sequences; approximately 32% were seen once. No antigens are known for them. The sample in question was cultured CD8+ T cells from PBMCs, obtained from culture after CMV antigen stimulation. Receptors were obtained from a human donor in good health (CMV status not recorded). Some clones in this sample may be carry-over from other donors' samples.

On this clonotype itself: A read error may be the cause here, since a much bigger clone is one base away. V gene TRBV7-8 combines with J gene TRBJ2-1; D is unclear. The J call may be mistaken, given a closer DNA end match to TRBJ2-7. This CDR3 is 15 amino acids long. CDR1 and CDR2 from the germline V gene are SGHVS and FQNEAQ. The CDR3 is CASSSGVVSYNEQYF. CDR3 nucleotides: TGTGCCAGCAGCTCTGGGGTGGTCTCCTACAATGAGCAGTACTTC.

The J gene is TRBJ1-2, the V gene TRBV24-1; D possibly corresponds to TRBD1 (6 bases). CDR3 length equals 14 residues. V shed 4 bases and J shed 1 base, with 9 bases lying between them. Germline CDR1 KGHDR, CDR2 SFDVKD. DNA for the CDR3: TGTGCCACCAGTGACAAGGACAGTAACTATGGCTACACCTTC. It translates to CATSDKDSNYGYTF.

This chain links TRBV6-4 with TRBJ2-3; D may be TRBD1 or TRBD2 (5 bases each). Per germline, CDR1 MRHNA and CDR2 SNTAGT. This CDR3 contains 15 residues. V was trimmed by 3 bases and J by 0 bases, leaving 10 bases between them. In nucleotides, the CDR3 is TGTGCCAGCAGTGAAAGGGGACCAAGCACAGATACGCAGTATTTT. Protein sequence: CASSERGPSTDTQYF.

This clonotype was counted a few times. V and J are TRBV6-5 and TRBJ2-1, with 14 bases aligning to TRBD2. Per the germline V gene, CDR1 is MNHEY and CDR2 is SVGAGI. With 4 bases clipped from V and 3 bases from J, the junction kept 2 bases outside the gene matches. This CDR3 is 16 amino acids long. This CDR3 is CASSFGTSGGYNEQFF. The CDR3 DNA reads TGTGCCAGCAGTTTCGGGACTAGCGGGGGCTACAATGAGCAGTTCTTC.

The rearrangement joins TRBV5-6 to TRBJ2-7; possible D gene TRBD1, 5 bases. CDR1 is SGHDT and CDR2 is YYEEEE in the germline V gene. This CDR3 has 13 residues. V lost 0 bases to trimming and J lost 6 bases, with 10 bases between them. Here the CDR3 DNA reads TGTGCCAGCAGCTTGGGGGGCAGGCCCGAGCAGTACGTC. This codes for CASSLGGRPEQYV.

This clonotype appeared a single time. The J gene is TRBJ1-1, the V gene TRBV5-4; 9 bases align to TRBD1. V lost 3 bases and J lost 0; bases outside the gene matches: 6. CDR3 length: 16 amino acids. CDR1 and CDR2 from the germline V gene are SGHNT and YYREEE (reference sequence). The CDR3 reads CASSSGTGFMNTEAFF. CDR3 sequence (DNA): TGTGCCAGCAGCTCCGGGACAGGGTTCATGAACACTGAAGCTTTCTTT.

In regard to this clonotype: At one of its ends the junction is not consistent with the germline gene, which may arise from a read error. V gene TRBV29-1 combines with J gene TRBJ2-1; D assignment may be TRBD1 or TRBD2 (5 bases each). The germline V gene encodes CDR1 SQVTM and CDR2 ANQGSEA. The CDR3 totals 8 residues. In DNA form, the CDR3 reads TGCAGCGTTGATGCTGGGGGCTTC. This sequence encodes CSVDAGGF.

The chain uses TRBV28 and TRBJ1-1; 9 nucleotides align to TRBD1. The CDR3 is made up of 13 amino acids. Germline assignment: CDR1 MDHEN and CDR2 SYDVKM. Unmatched junction bases numbered 1, after V lost 5 bases and J lost 3 bases. The CDR3 reads CASSHRGHTEAFF. For the CDR3, the DNA is TGTGCCAGCAGTCACAGGGGGCACACTGAAGCTTTCTTT.

The chain uses TRBV27 and TRBJ2-3; D is perhaps TRBD1 (7 bases). V was pared by 3 bases and J by 2 bases, with 18 bases between. CDR3 length: 17 amino acids. CDR1 is MNHEY and CDR2 is SMNVEV in the germline V gene (reference sequence). The CDR3 here is CASSFGAGGIFTDTQYF. Written as DNA, the CDR3 is TGTGCCAGCAGTTTTGGGGCAGGGGGGATATTCACAGATACGCAGTATTTT.

This clonotype was found many times. The rearrangement uses TRBV12-3 or TRBV12-4 and TRBJ2-2; 11 positions agree with TRBD1. This CDR3 comprises 16 residues. V was pared by 8 bases and J by 1 base, with 6 bases of the junction left unmatched. The CDR3 nucleotides are TGTGCCAGCGGACAGGGGGCGAATCGGAACACCGGGGAGCTGTTTTTT. This translates into CASGQGANRNTGELFF.

This chain joins TRBV7-6 and TRBJ1-6, with 11 bases aligning to TRBD1. CDR1 is SGHVS, CDR2 FNYEAQ, per germline. The CDR3 consists of 18 residues. After removal of 4 bases from V and 5 bases from J, the junction contained 10 bases not matched to a gene. CDR3 residues: CASSSPRTGGAHNSPLHF. The DNA for the CDR3 is TGTGCCAGCAGCTCTCCCCGGACAGGGGGCGCGCATAATTCACCCCTCCACTTT.

The chain joins TRBV6-1 to TRBJ2-7, with TRBD2 matching 9 bases. Trimming took 4 bases from V and 4 from J; bases not matched to a gene: 5. In germline, CDR1 is MNHNS, CDR2 SASEGT. The CDR3 contains 14 residues. The CDR3 is CASSGGLASYEQYV. The CDR3 DNA reads as TGTGCCAGCAGTGGGGGACTAGCAAGTTACGAGCAGTACGTC.

To note about this clonotype: This may be a read error: a much more frequent sequence differs by one nucleotide. It is likely a read error, because the conserved phenylalanine at the end of the CDR3 is missing. The chain is built from TRBV28 and TRBJ1-5, with a weak D call TRBD1 (6 bases). The CDR3 runs 12 residues. Looked up from germline, CDR1 is MDHEN and CDR2 is SYDVKM. The CDR3 DNA reads as TGTACCGCAGGGGTGAGCAATCAGCCCCAGCATTCT. This encodes CTAGVSNQPQHS.

The chain links TRBV7-6 to TRBJ1-4; D ambiguous. Germline CDR1 is SGHVS and CDR2 is FNYEAQ. The CDR3 contains 13 residues. The germline V and J ends were trimmed by 5 bases and 8 bases, with 12 bases remaining between them. The CDR3 reads CASSAASDEKLFF. The DNA of the CDR3 is TGTGCCAGCAGCGCTGCATCGGACGAAAAACTGTTTTTT.